The clone carrying this TCR beta chain was observed once. The antigen is undetermined. The sample belongs to a study of shared clonotypes between healthy human individuals. Study summary: Per-donor plates numbered three CD4 naive, three CD4 memory, two CD8 naive and one CD8 memory. Whole-study results and caveats: Specimens sampled were limited to blood, with tissue repertoires likely differing.

Running of the assay took place at deep level. TCRdb's copy holds only in-frame clones and misses some; the assay was immunoSEQ multiplex PCR. The table includes 600,000 to 750,000 clones, around 90% detected once. The ends lost 5 bases at V and 3 bases at J; junction bases unmatched: 6. The CDR3 is 16 amino acids. The germline gives CDR1 MDHEN, CDR2 SYDVKM. The TCR was taken from a man aged 18 to 30 in good health. Some clones in this sample may be carry-over from other donors' samples. The chain couples TRBV28 to TRBJ2-5; TRBD2 aligns across 13 bases. What was sequenced was memory CD8+ T cells from PBMCs. Subset denoted: CD45RO+ cells pooled with CCR7-negative TemRA cells. This CDR3 reads CASSPGLAGAKETQYF. The CDR3 DNA reads as TGTGCCAGCAGTCCCGGACTAGCGGGAGCCAAAGAGACCCAGTACTTC.